The next 7 T cell receptor beta chains were all read from a single sample in a study of molecular identifiers for immune sequencing clone quantification (dated by TCRdb to 2017 to 2018). To prepare the library, PCR was applied. The run used an Illumina HiSeq 4000. TCRdb trimmed the raw reads at Q25, called clones with MiXCR and kept productive beta chains. All rows with the same CDR3 protein become a single entry with the most common DNA and genes. The sample profile shows 460,000 or so distinct CDR3 sequences; about 21% of them were found once. The top ten constitute under 0.85% of the sample. Source material: naive CD8+ T cells from blood, with Jurkat cell RNA spiked in. The cell subset or site label, read with the paper, signifies: FACS-sorted CD8+CD4-CCR7+CD45RA+ naive T cells. Every receptor here comes from a human donor in good health. Some libraries in this study had Jurkat cell RNA spiked in.

As for this clonotype: At one boundary the junction diverges from the germline segment, which might be a read error. V and J are TRBV7-9 and TRBJ2-5, with D possibly being TRBD2 (7 bases). Per the germline V gene, CDR1 is SEHNR and CDR2 is FQNEAQ (reference sequence). The CDR3 has 12 residues. CDR3 residues: CASSFAGAQVAF. CDR3 bases: TGTGCCAGCAGCTTTGCGGGGGCGCAGGTGGCCTTC.

This clonotype was seen a few times. The chain joins TRBV6-2 or TRBV6-3 to TRBJ2-7; 8 nucleotides match TRBD1. V shed 2 bases, J shed 0 bases, and the junction held 6 bases outside the gene matches. Germline V CDR1 and CDR2: MNHEY, SVGEGT. The CDR3 consists of 16 residues. The CDR3 coding sequence is TGTGCCAGCAGTTACCCAGACAGGGGCTTCTCCTACGAGCAGTACTTC. This codes for CASSYPDRGFSYEQYF.

A word on this clonotype: A much more abundant neighbour one base away suggests this may be a read error. The chain is built from TRBV7-8 and TRBJ1-1; no firm D call. V was shortened by 4 bases and J by 1 base, with 13 bases between the two germline ends. The CDR3 is 15 residues long. Germline loops: CDR1 SGHVS, CDR2 FQNEAQ. CDR3 nucleotides: TGTGCCAGCAGCTCTGCCGGACGGGCGAACACTGAAGCTTTCTTT. This sequence encodes CASSSAGRANTEAFF.

This clonotype was seen a handful of times. This rearrangement joins TRBV5-1 to TRBJ1-1; D not resolved. Germline V gene lookup returns CDR1 SGHRS and CDR2 YFSETQ. The CDR3 has 15 residues. Trimming left V 2 bases short and J 2 bases short, with 13 bases between. The CDR3 is CASSFESEKNTEAFF. CDR3 coding DNA: TGCGCCAGCAGCTTCGAGTCGGAGAAAAACACTGAAGCTTTCTTT.

This clonotype showed up just a few times. V usage is TRBV24-1 and J usage is TRBJ2-5, with D possibly TRBD1 on 6 matching bases. Germline V gene lookup returns CDR1 KGHDR and CDR2 SFDVKD. V lost 9 bases, J lost 11 bases, and 9 bases lay in between. CDR3 length: 9 residues. This CDR3 reads CATLGQQYF. CDR3 DNA: TGTGCCACCCTAGGACAGCAGTACTTC.

This sequence joins TRBV21-1 and TRBJ2-1; TRBD2 is taken as the D call from the table, unchecked against the DNA. TRBV21-1 is noted as a pseudogene. This CDR3 region has 14 residues. The CDR3 DNA reads as TGTGCCAGCAGCTCCGGACTAGCGGGGGGGCAGAAGTTCTTC. It translates to CASSSGLAGGQKFF.

Note on this clonotype: No conserved phenylalanine or tryptophan is present at the end of the CDR3, so a read error is the likely explanation. This chain uses TRBV19 with TRBJ1-1; D is ambiguous. In germline, CDR1 is LNHDA, CDR2 SQIVND (reference sequence). V lost 3 bases to trimming and J lost 4 bases, with 6 bases between them. CDR3 length: 12 amino acids. CDR3 amino acids: CASSIGLTEAFL. CDR3 bases: TGTGCCAGTAGTATTGGTCTCACTGAAGCTTTCCTT.